The present T cell receptor (beta chain) was sequenced within a study of cytomegalovirus exposure and HLA in healthy donors (dated by TCRdb to 2016 to 2017). General notes on the study: An earlier analysis of some 600 of the donors reported approximately 300 Gb of sequence data and 100 million to 120 million unique TCR beta sequences obtained from some 200 million T cells. An earlier analysis of nearly 600 of the donors applied high-throughput TCR beta sequencing to assess whether each TCR beta V gene segment acted as functional or pseudogenic. To predict cytomegalovirus infection status, the study brought together high-throughput TCR immunosequencing, statistical association of individual TCRs with disease status, and machine learning. Among almost 400 genotyped donors of the cohort, an average of around 240,000 unique TCR beta nucleotide sequences were sequenced per donor, 15% to 20% of them non-productive. The study aimed to test whether signatures of past pathogen exposure could be identified by cataloging public T cell receptors. The number of typed donors differed by locus: about 629-630 for A, B, C, DRB1 and DQB1; 500 to 550 for DQA1; 606 for DPA1; and some 450 for DPB1. All discovery cohort repertoires had been generated using a single sequencing platform. HLA typing included class I and class II loci at four-digit resolution. The later analysis used no new phenotypic data to find candidate immune exposures, relying instead on TCR beta sequences and their occurrence across donors. A later genetic analysis used genome-wide SNP genotypes for 398 of the 666 donors, treating that subset as a discovery cohort. Several DR-DQ haplotypes were handled as single units for association and clustering because linkage in the cohort was strong. Besides the first cohort of about 730 subjects, a separate validation cohort made up of 95 to 150 different subjects was used. In a later analysis, previously published TCR beta repertoires from 670 or so donors were re-analyzed and high-resolution HLA genotyping was added so that TCR occurrence patterns could be studied. Donor age, sex, ethnicity and CMV serostatus were compiled together with the repertoire data. Of the approximately 400 genotyped donors, 75% to 85% were placed in the genetic ancestry cluster associated with self-reported Caucasian donors. About 300 gigabases of sequencing data and around 88 million unique TCR sequences made up an early release that covered 640 HLA-typed donors. The T cell repertoires of around 730 subjects were profiled by immunosequencing and related to cytomegalovirus serostatus.

About this clone itself: The clone's antigen remains unknown. Per-base quality was not reported, and no clone a single base away is much larger than it.

Counted from cysteine to phenylalanine, this CDR3 has 16 amino acids. The retained sequence is limited to the CDR3, 48 bases, with the frame set at the first base. The germline ends are 17 bases apart after V is trimmed by 1 base and J by 7 bases. According to the germline V gene (reference sequence), CDR1 reads SEHNR and CDR2 reads FQNEAQ. In total, approximately 700 healthy bone marrow donors made up the cohort. At the time of sampling, all cohort members were nominally healthy, though unrecorded immune exposures were likely present. The donor was CMV seronegative and was included in the group of several hundred seronegative cohort members. Each donor provided a peripheral blood sample, and peripheral blood mononuclear cells were used for TCR beta sequencing. Genomic DNA extraction from the blood cell samples was performed with the Qiagen DNeasy Blood Extraction Kit. What the authors observed across the whole study: Most TCR sequences were observed very rarely across donors, whereas some public TCRs were present in many individuals. Compared with equally common non-associated chains, HLA-associated TCR beta chains in a later analysis were more clonally expanded and had lower generation probabilities. In vitro tests confirmed that a few of the cytomegalovirus-associated TCR beta chains recognize cytomegalovirus antigens. The classifier was reported to diagnose cytomegalovirus status with high specificity and sensitivity in both the original cohort and the validation cohort. In an earlier analysis of some 540 of the donors, most TCR beta V segments appeared in productive rearrangements about 87% or about 30% of the time, broadly matching IMGT annotations. Because HLA typing was missing for some donors at each locus, association tests included only the typed subset. A total of roughly 160 TCR beta chains were listed by the study as associated with cytomegalovirus. An association between a missense DCLRE1C variant and V-gene and J-gene trimming of TCR beta chains was found in a later genetic analysis and replicated in an independent cohort. In a later analysis, the rate of TCR association differed among HLA loci, with DRB1 alleles having the most associated TCRs and HLA-C alleles having the fewest. Some IMGT-functional V segments, including TRBV6-2 and TRBV6-3, could not be told apart with the 87-base-pair reads, so those segments were excluded. According to the authors, the approach could potentially be generalized to other disease states and immunological phenotypes. A further reported finding was that TCR beta sequences accurately predicted the HLA-A and HLA-B alleles for most subjects in the first cohort. Strong co-occurrence of HLA alleles, especially DR and DQ, made assigning TCR associations to individual alleles difficult. Correlated functional status among segregating V segments might be attributable to linkage disequilibrium, but an unknown experimental factor could not be ruled out. According to a later analysis, most CMV-associated TCR beta chains appeared to be HLA-restricted, and the HLA associations seemed to be driven largely by CMV exposure. Because counts were too low, about 15 rarely observed V segments, including chromosome 9 orphons, were left out of the earlier analysis of approximately 500 of the donors. The only immune exposure information available for the cohort was CMV serostatus. The sequencing pipeline was judged likely to have produced a cluster of highly shared sequence variants as a technical artifact. Sequencing depth was assumed to be roughly uniform across donors in the presence/absence analyses, though that assumption may not hold. Compared with the roughly 600-donor mean, donors in an Asian-associated ancestry cluster had fewer N-insertions in productive TCRs, according to a later genetic analysis. In a later analysis, around 17,000 TCR beta sequences were associated with specific HLA alleles at a false discovery rate of 0.05. In this cohort, only TCR beta chains were sequenced, and detectable features were limited by the absence of alpha or paired-chain data. A later analysis reported that several top co-occurrence clusters appeared linked to parvovirus B19, influenza, CMV and Epstein-Barr virus.

The method was the immunoSEQ multiplex PCR assay. The multiplex PCR relied on a mix of 60 forward primers for TCR Vbeta segments and 13 reverse primers for TCR Jbeta segments. The CDR3 region of rearranged TCR beta genes was amplified from genomic DNA by a multiplex PCR assay. The amplified TCR beta libraries were sequenced on the Illumina HiSeq System as 87-base-pair reads. The original pipeline was this. Across the 500 to 850 repertoires, a later analysis counted tens of millions of unique TCR beta chains, some 11 million of which were shared by at least two donors. To remove PCR and sequencing errors, raw reads were error-corrected and collapsed into unique sequences using a nearest-neighbor algorithm that merged closely related sequences. To assign V, D and J gene segments, CDR3 sequences were aligned to IMGT reference sequences. For a sequence to be retained, a match of at least six nucleotides to both a V gene segment and a J gene segment was required. Rearrangements were classified as productive when the CDR3 lacked stop codons and remained in frame with V and J, and all other rearrangements were classified as non-productive. Following IMGT convention, CDR3 was defined as the stretch from the second conserved V-encoded cysteine up to the conserved J-encoded phenylalanine. In an earlier analysis of more than 550 of the donors, sequences lacking an unambiguous match to a single V gene segment were excluded. An earlier analysis of a few hundred of the donors called V segments functional above 56.7% productive rearrangements and segregating when the between-donor standard deviation exceeded 5%. To diagnose cytomegalovirus status from the catalog of TCR beta chain sequences, a statistical classification framework was built. In a later analysis, TCR nucleotide sequences were compared against IMGT/GENE-DB human TR gene sequences so that V and J genes could be assigned. In a later analysis, CDR3 sequences and most-parsimonious VDJ recombination scenarios were assigned using the TCRdist pipeline. A later analysis defined each TCR beta chain by its CDR3 amino acid sequence plus V-gene family, and excluded reads lacking a unique V-gene family. To address suspected cross-contamination and a sequencing artifact, a later analysis removed 450 to 700 highly shared, low-generation-probability nucleotide sequences. A later analysis calculated a clonal expansion index for each public chain from normalized within-repertoire ranks of inferred template counts. A later analysis computed generation probabilities with a VDJ recombination model fitted to out-of-frame rearrangements, and checked the results against IGoR. In a later analysis, hypergeometric tests were used to score TCR-TCR, TCR-HLA and TCR-CMV co-occurrence, with a repertoire-size bias correction applied to TCR pairs. False discovery rates were estimated in a later analysis by permuting HLA or CMV assignments 20 times. A later analysis grouped co-occurring TCRs with DBSCAN, adding TCRdist sequence similarity when clustering within HLA-allele-positive subsets. Repertoires with fewer than 30,000 or more than 120,000 public chains were left out of co-occurrence clustering, as were five repertoires with anomalous nucleotide sharing. The clones in this table, taken by TCRdb from immuneACCESS, are in-frame only. Not every clone is retained; where verified, under half of the shortfall comes from an unresolved V gene, and the cause of the rest is unknown. Clone size and V and J calls were adopted from that table, with D and trimming inferred from the DNA. The sample table records 100,000 or so clones; about 81% of these occur just once. Of the sample, less than 1.5% is held by the ten largest clones.

The TCR sequence derives from a man aged 40-49 years in good health and CMV-seronegative. The chain is assembled from TRBV7-9 and TRBJ2-4; the D gene is perhaps TRBD1, from 6 matching bases. The specimen was PBMCs. The nucleotides are TGTGCCAGCAGCTTAGACACCGTGGGGGCAGGGAACATTCAGTACTTC. Translated, it gives CASSLDTVGAGNIQYF.